This TCR beta chain was documented in a study of control samples from healthy donors and cancer patients. Sequencing used immunoSEQ multiplex PCR; TCRdb keeps in-frame clones, though not all of them. The table has about 130,000 clones, roughly 92% seen once; the top ten hold 0.58%. This clone was recorded a few times. A read error may produce the germline difference seen at one junction end. This clonotype originated in a man older than 75 with head and neck cancer. The sequenced material came from PBMCs.

CDR3 sequence (DNA): TGTGCCAGCAGGGAAGAAGTGGCTTTCTTT. Translating gives CASREEVAFF. The genes are TRBV2 and TRBJ1-1; D remains unclear. The CDR3 covers 10 residues. In germline, CDR1 is SNHLY, CDR2 FYNNEI. The complete variable domain, with remaining parts taken from reference TRBV2 and TRBJ1-1, reads EPEVTQTPSHQVTQMGQEVILRCVPISNHLYFYWYRQILGQKVEFLVSFYNNEISEKSEIFDDQFSVERPDGSNFTLKIRSTKLEDSAMYFCASREEVAFFGQGTRLTVV.